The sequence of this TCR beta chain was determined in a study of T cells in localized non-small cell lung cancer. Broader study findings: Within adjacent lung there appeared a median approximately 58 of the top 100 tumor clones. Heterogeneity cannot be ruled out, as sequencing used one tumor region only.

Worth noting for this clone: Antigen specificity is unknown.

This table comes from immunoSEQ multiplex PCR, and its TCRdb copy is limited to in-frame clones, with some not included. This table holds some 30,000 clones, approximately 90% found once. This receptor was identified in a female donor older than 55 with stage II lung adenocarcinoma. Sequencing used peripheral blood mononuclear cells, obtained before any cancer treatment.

The CDR3 region has the DNA TGTGCCAGCAGCTTGTACGCGAATCAGCCCCAGCATTTT. It yields the protein CASSLYANQPQHF. This rearrangement joins TRBV5-8 to TRBJ1-5; D is ambiguous. Germline CDR1 is SGHTS and CDR2 is YDEGEE. V lost 1 base to trimming and J lost 4 bases, with 6 bases between them. The CDR3 spans 13 residues.